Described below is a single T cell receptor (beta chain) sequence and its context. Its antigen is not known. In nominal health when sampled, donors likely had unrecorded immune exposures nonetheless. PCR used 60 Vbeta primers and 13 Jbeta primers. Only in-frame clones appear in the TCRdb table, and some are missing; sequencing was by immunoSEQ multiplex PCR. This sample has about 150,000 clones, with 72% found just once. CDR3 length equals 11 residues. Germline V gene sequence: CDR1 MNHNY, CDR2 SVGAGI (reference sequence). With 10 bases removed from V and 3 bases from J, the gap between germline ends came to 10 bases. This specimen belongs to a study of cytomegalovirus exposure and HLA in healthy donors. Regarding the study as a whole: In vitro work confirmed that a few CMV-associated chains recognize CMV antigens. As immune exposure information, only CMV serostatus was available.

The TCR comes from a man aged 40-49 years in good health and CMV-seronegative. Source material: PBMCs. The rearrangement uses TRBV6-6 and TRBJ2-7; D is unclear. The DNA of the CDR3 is TGTGCCACCTCGCCGGGCTACGAGCAGTACTTC. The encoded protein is CATSPGYEQYF.